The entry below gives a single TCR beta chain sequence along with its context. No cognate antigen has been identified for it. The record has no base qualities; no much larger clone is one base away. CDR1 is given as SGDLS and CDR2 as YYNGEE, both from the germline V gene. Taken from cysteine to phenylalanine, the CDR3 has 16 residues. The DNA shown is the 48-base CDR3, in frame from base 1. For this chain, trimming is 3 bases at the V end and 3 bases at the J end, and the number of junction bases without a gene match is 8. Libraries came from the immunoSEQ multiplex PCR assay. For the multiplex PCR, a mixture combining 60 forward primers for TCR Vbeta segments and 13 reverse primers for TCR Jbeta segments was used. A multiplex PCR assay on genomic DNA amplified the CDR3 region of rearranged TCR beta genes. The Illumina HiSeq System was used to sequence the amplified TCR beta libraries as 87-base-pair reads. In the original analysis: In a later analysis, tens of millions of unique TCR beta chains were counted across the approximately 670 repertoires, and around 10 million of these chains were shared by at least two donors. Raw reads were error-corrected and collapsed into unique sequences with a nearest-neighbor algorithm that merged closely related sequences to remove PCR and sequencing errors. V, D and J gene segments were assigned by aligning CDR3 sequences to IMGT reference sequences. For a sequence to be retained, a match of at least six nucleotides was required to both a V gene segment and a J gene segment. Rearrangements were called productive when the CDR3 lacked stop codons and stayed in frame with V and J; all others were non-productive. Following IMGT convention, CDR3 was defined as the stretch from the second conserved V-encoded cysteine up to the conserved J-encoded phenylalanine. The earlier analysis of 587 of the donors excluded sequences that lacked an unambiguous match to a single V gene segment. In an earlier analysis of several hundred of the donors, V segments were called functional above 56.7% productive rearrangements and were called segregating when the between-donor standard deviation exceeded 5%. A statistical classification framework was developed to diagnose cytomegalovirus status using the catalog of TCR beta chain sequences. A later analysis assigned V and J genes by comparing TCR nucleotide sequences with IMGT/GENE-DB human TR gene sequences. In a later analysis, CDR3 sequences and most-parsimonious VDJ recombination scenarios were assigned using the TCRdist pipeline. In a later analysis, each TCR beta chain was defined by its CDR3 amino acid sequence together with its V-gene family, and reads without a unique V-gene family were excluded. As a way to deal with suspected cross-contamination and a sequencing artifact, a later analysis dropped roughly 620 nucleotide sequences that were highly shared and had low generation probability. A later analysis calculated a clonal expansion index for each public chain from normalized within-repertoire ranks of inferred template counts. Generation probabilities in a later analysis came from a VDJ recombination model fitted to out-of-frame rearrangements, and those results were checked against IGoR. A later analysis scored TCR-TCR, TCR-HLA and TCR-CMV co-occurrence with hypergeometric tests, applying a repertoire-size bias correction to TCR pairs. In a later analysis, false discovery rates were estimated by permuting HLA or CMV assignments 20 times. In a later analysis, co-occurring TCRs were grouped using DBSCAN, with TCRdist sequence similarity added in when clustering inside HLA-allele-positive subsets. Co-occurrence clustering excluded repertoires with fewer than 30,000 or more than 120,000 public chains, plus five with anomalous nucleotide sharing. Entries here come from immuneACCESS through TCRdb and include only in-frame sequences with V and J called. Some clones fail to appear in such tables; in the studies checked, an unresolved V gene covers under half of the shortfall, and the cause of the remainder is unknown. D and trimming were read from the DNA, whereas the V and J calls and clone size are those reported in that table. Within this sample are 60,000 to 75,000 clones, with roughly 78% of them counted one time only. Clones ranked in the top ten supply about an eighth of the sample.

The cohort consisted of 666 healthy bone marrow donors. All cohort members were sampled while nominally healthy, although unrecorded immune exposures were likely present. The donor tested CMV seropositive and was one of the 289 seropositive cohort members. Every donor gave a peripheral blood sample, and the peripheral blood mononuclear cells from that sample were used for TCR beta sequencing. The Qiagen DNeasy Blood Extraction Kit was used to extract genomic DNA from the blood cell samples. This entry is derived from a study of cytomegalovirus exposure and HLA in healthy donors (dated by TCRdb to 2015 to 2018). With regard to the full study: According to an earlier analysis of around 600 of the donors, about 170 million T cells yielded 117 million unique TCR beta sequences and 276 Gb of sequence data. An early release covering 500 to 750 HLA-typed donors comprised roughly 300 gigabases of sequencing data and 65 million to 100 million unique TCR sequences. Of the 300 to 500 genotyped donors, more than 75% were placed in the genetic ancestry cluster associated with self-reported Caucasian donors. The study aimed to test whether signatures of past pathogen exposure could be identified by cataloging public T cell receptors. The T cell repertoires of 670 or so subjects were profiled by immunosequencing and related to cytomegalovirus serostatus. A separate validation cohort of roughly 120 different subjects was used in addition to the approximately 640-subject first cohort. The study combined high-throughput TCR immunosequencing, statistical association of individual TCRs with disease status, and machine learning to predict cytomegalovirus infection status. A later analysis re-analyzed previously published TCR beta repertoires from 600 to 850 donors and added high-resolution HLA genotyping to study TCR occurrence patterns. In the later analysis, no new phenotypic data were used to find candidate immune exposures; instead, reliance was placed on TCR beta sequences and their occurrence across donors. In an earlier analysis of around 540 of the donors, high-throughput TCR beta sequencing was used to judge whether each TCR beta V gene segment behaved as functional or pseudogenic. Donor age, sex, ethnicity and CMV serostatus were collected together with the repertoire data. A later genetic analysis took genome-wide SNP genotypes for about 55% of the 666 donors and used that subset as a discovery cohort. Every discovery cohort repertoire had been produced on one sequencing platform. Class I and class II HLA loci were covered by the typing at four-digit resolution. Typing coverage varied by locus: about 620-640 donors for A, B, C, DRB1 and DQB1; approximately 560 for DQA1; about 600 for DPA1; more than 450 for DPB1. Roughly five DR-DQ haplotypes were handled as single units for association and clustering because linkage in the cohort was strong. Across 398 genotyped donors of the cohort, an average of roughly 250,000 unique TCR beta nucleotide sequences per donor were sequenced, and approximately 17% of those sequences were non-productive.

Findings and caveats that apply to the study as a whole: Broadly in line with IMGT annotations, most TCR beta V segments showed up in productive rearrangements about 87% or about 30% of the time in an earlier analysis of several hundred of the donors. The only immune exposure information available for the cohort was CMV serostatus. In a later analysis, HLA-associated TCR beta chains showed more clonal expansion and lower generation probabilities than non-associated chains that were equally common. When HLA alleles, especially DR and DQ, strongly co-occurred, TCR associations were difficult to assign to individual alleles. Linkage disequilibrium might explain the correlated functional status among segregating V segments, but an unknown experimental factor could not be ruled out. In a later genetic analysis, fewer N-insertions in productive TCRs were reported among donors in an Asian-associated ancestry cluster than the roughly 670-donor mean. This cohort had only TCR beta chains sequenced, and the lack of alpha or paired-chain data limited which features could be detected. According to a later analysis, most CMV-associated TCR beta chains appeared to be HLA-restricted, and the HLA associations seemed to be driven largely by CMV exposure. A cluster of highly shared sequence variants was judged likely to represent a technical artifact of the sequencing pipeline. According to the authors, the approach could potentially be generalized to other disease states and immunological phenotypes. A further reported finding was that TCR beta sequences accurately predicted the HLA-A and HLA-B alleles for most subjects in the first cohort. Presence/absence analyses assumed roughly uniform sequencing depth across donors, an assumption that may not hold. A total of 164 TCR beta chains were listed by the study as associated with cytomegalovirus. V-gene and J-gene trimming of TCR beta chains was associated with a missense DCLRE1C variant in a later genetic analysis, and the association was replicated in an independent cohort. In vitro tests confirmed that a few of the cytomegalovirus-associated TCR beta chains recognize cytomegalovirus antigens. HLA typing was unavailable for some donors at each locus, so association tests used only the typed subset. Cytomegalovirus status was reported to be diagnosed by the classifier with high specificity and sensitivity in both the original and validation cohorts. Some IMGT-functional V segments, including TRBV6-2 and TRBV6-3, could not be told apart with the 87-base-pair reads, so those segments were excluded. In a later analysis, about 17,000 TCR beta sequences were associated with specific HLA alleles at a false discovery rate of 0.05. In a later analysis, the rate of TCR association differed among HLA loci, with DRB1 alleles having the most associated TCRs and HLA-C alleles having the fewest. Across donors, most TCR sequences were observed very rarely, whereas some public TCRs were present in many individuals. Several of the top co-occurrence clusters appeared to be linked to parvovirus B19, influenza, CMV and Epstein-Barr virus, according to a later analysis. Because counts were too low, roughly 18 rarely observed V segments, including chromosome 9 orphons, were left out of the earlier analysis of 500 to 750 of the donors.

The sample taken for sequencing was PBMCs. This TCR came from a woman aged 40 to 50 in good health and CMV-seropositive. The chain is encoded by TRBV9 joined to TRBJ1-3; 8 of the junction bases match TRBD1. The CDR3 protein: CASSATGDRSGNTIYF. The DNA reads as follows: TGTGCCAGCAGCGCCACCGGGGACAGGAGTGGAAACACCATATATTTT.